This is a list of T cell receptor beta chains from one sample in a study of T-cell reconstitution after alpha-beta-depleted transplantation in children. TCRdb re-called the PCR reads with MiXCR, one entry per CDR3 protein. The data show around 530,000 distinct CDR3 sequences, with approximately 32% seen just once and around 2.4% held by the top ten. Sequenced material: PBMCs from the stem cell graft donor, taken from the stem cell graft. These receptors all stem from a human donor who donated a stem cell graft to a child with aplastic anemia. Each CDR3 is given with its conserved first and last residue. The D gene is left open where the match is weak. A clone size is listed for some rows: how often the clone was seen (once, few, many), or a class if it is expanded.

TRBV18	few	TRBJ2-1	TRBD1	CASSRRPDRGVNEQFF	TGTGCCAGCTCACGGAGACCGGACAGGGGAGTAAATGAGCAGTTCTTC
TRBV7-8	few	TRBJ1-1	.	CASSLGAVKNTEAFF	TGTGCCAGCAGCTTAGGTGCTGTAAAGAACACTGAAGCTTTCTTT
TRBV6-1	few	TRBJ2-2	TRBD1	CASSVGQPNTGELFF	TGTGCCAGCAGCGTGGGACAGCCGAACACCGGGGAGCTGTTTTTT
TRBV12-3/TRBV12-4	.	TRBJ1-1	.	CASSFGGRGTEAFF	TGTGCCAGCAGTTTCGGGGGGCGTGGGACTGAAGCTTTCTTT
TRBV29-1	few	TRBJ2-7	TRBD1	CSTTTGSSSYEQYF	TGCAGCACCACGACAGGGTCGAGCTCCTACGAGCAGTACTTC
TRBV7-9	.	TRBJ2-3	TRBD1	CASSTTGGFTDTQYF	TGTGCCAGCAGCACCACAGGGGGCTTTACAGATACGCAGTATTTT
TRBV11-2	many	TRBJ1-5	TRBD1	CASSLDSVSDRLNQPQHF	TGTGCCAGCAGCTTAGATTCTGTTTCGGACAGGCTAAATCAGCCCCAGCATTTT
TRBV4-3	.	TRBJ2-3	.	CASSQDFSGFTDTQYF	TGCGCCAGCAGCCAAGACTTCAGTGGATTCACAGATACGCAGTATTTT
TRBV7-2	few	TRBJ2-2	TRBD2	CASSVARVGGGTGELFF	TGTGCCAGCAGCGTAGCCCGAGTGGGCGGGGGCACCGGGGAGCTGTTTTTT
TRBV9	.	TRBJ2-5	TRBD2	CASSVGPAGVTETQYF	TGTGCCAGCAGCGTAGGCCCAGCGGGAGTAACAGAGACCCAGTACTTC
TRBV29-1	few	TRBJ2-3	TRBD1	CSAGQGIVTDTQYF	TGCAGCGCTGGACAGGGCATTGTAACAGATACGCAGTATTTT
TRBV24-1	.	TRBJ2-3	TRBD2	CATSDGLATDTQYF	TGTGCCACCAGTGATGGACTAGCAACAGATACGCAGTATTTT
TRBV6-2/TRBV6-3	.	TRBJ2-1	TRBD2	CASSWAVRTSGTSGYNEQFF	TGTGCCAGCAGTTGGGCGGTCCGGACTAGCGGGACATCCGGCTACAATGAGCAGTTCTTC
TRBV9	.	TRBJ2-5	.	CASSVDGETDETQYF	TGTGCCAGCAGCGTAGACGGGGAGACCGATGAGACCCAGTACTTC
TRBV5-1	few	TRBJ2-1	.	CASSRSEGNSYNEQFF	TGCGCCAGCAGCCGGAGCGAGGGTAACTCCTACAATGAGCAGTTCTTC
TRBV6-1	.	TRBJ2-7	TRBD1	CASRPDRASYEQYF	TGTGCCAGCAGACCAGACAGGGCCTCCTACGAGCAGTACTTC
TRBV5-6	few	TRBJ1-6	.	CASSLQTTTLHF	TGTGCCAGCAGCTTACAAACCACCACCCTCCACTTT
TRBV7-6	.	TRBJ2-2	TRBD2	CASSSPGPVSGMNTGELFF	TGTGCCAGCAGCTCCCCAGGGCCCGTTAGCGGGATGAACACCGGGGAGCTGTTTTTT
TRBV24-1	many	TRBJ2-2	.	CATSAPFGESNTGELFF	TGTGCCACCAGTGCCCCTTTCGGAGAATCGAACACCGGGGAGCTGTTTTTT
TRBV6-1	.	TRBJ2-5	TRBD2	CASTRNSGSGETQYF	TGTGCCAGCACCCGAAATAGCGGGAGTGGAGAGACCCAGTACTTC
TRBV7-2	.	TRBJ2-7	TRBD1	CASSSSGQGIYEQYF	TGTGCCAGCAGTTCATCGGGACAGGGAATCTACGAGCAGTACTTC
TRBV27	.	TRBJ1-4	.	CASSLAGTSTNEKLFF	TGTGCCAGCAGTTTGGCCGGGACATCAACTAATGAAAAACTGTTTTTT
TRBV5-6	.	TRBJ2-7	.	CASSFVEQVGDSEQYF	TGTGCCAGCAGCTTCGTTGAACAGGTTGGTGACTCCGAGCAGTACTTC
TRBV13	.	TRBJ2-2	TRBD2	CASSPRRATSGTVTGELFF	TGTGCCAGCAGCCCCCGTCGGGCCACTAGCGGGACTGTGACCGGGGAGCTGTTTTTT
TRBV28	.	TRBJ2-7	TRBD1	CASRQGTGNTYEQYF	TGTGCCAGCAGGCAAGGGACAGGGAACACCTACGAGCAGTACTTC
TRBV5-6	few	TRBJ1-5	TRBD1	CASSLGPGQGASNQPQHF	TGTGCCAGCAGCTTGGGACCGGGACAGGGGGCGAGCAATCAGCCCCAGCATTTT
TRBV6-5	few	TRBJ1-3	.	CASSYSTAPGNTIYF	TGTGCCAGCAGTTACTCGACGGCACCTGGAAACACCATATATTTT
TRBV3-1	once	TRBJ1-4	.	CASSPRRTRNEKLFF	TGTGCCAGCAGCCCCCGCAGGACGAGGAATGAAAAACTGTTTTTT
TRBV9	.	TRBJ2-1	TRBD2	CASSVGPLTSDRRSYNEQFF	TGTGCCAGCAGCGTAGGCCCCCTTACTAGCGATAGGAGGTCCTACAATGAGCAGTTCTTC
TRBV28	.	TRBJ2-1	.	CASSSGTGGIYEQFF	TGTGCCAGCAGTTCGGGGACCGGTGGTATATATGAGCAGTTCTTC
TRBV5-1	.	TRBJ1-1	TRBD1	CASSPSRDRERAFF	TGCGCCAGCAGCCCGTCCCGGGACAGGGAACGAGCTTTCTTT
TRBV19	few	TRBJ2-3	.	CATETGAGQPDTQYF	TGTGCCACTGAGACGGGAGCCGGACAGCCAGATACGCAGTATTTT